These 28 T cell receptor beta chains were sequenced from one sample in a study of T cell repertoires in ileal Crohn's disease. Sequenced by immunoSEQ multiplex PCR; TCRdb stores in-frame clones only, minus some. The table has approximately 12,000 clones, around 81% seen once. The sequenced sample consisted of ileal tissue. These receptors were taken from an adult with Crohn's disease.

The V and J genes are TRBV5-1 and TRBJ1-2; a possible D gene is TRBD1 (5 bases). The CDR3 sequence is 14 residues long. Germline CDR1 reads SGHRS; CDR2 reads YFSETQ. Trimming removed 0 bases at V and 4 bases at J, with 10 bases between. The CDR3 nucleotides read TGCGCCAGCAGCTTGGAGGGGATAAGCTATGGCTACACCTTC. It encodes CASSLEGISYGYTF. Using reference TRBV5-1 and TRBJ1-2 for the parts outside the CDR3, the full variable domain is KAGVTQTPRYLIKTRGQQVTLSCSPISGHRSVSWYQQTPGQGLQFLFEYFSETQRNKGNFPGRFSGRQFSNSRSEMNVSTLELGDSALYLCASSLEGISYGYTFGSGTRLTVV.

This clone was seen a handful of times. The sample holds other DNA sequences that translate to the same CDR3. The V call is TRBV18, the J call TRBJ1-1; D is unresolved. CDR3 length: 13 residues. The germline V gene encodes CDR1 KGHSH and CDR2 LQKENI. The V end was cut by 3 bases, the J end by 2 bases, with 7 bases between. Here the CDR3 reads CASSPSPNTEAFF. The CDR3 bases are TGTGCCAGCTCACCCAGTCCCAACACTGAAGCTTTCTTT. Full variable domain (rest looked up from reference TRBV18 and TRBJ1-1): NAGVMQNPRHLVRRRGQEARLRCSPMKGHSHVYWYRQLPEEGLKFMVYLQKENIIDESGMPKERFSAEFPKEGPSILRIQQVVRGDSAAYFCASSPSPNTEAFFGQGTRLTVV.

The rearrangement uses TRBV5-6 and TRBJ1-4, with a possible D match to TRBD1 (5 bases). The CDR3 spans 14 residues. The V end lost 4 bases, the J end lost 7 bases, and 14 bases lay between the germline ends. CDR1 is SGHDT and CDR2 is YYEEEE in the germline V gene. Here the CDR3 reads CASSRSGPGEKLFF. The DNA of the CDR3 is TGTGCCAGCAGCCGATCAGGGCCGGGTGAAAAACTGTTTTTT.

This clone was counted once. The chain employs TRBV30 and TRBJ1-2, with TRBD1 as a possible D gene (6 bases). Between the trimmed V and J ends, which lost 2 bases and 8 bases, there was a span of 15 bases. Germline CDR1 reads GTSNPN; CDR2 reads SVGIG (reference sequence). The CDR3 consists of 13 residues. The CDR3: CAWSLQGGGGYTF. Written as DNA, the CDR3 is TGTGCCTGGAGTCTACAAGGGGGAGGGGGCTACACCTTC.

This chain uses TRBV4-2 with TRBJ2-7; 7 nucleotides agree with TRBD2. V was pared by 1 base and J by 7 bases, with 13 bases of the junction left unmatched. In germline, CDR1 is LGHNA, CDR2 YNFKEQ. The CDR3 length is 16 residues. CDR3 residues: CASSQAKTTAGSEQYF. CDR3 in DNA: TGTGCCAGCAGCCAAGCCAAGACTACAGCGGGGAGTGAGCAGTACTTC.

This chain joins TRBV5-1 and TRBJ2-1; D is possibly TRBD2 (5 bases). V lost 4 bases and J 4 bases, leaving 12 bases between the germline ends. The length of the CDR3 is 14 residues. In germline, CDR1 is SGHRS, CDR2 YFSETQ. As DNA, the CDR3 is TGCGCCAGCAGCCCCCGGGAAGGGTACAATGAGCAGTTCTTC. Translating it yields CASSPREGYNEQFF.

This clone was seen more than once but under ten times. This sample includes further DNA sequences coding for the same CDR3. The rearrangement links TRBV5-1 to TRBJ1-1; D is ambiguous. CDR1 and CDR2 (germline): SGHRS, YFSETQ. The CDR3 is 13 residues long. Trimming shortened V by 1 base and J by 4 bases, and 8 bases separated the two germline ends. CDR3 sequence (DNA): TGCGCCAGCAGCTTGTCCGGAGGCACTGAAGCTTTCTTT. This codes for CASSLSGGTEAFF.

The chain recombines TRBV11-2 with TRBJ1-2, with TRBD1 matching over 8 bases. Germline V lookup: CDR1 SGHAT, CDR2 FQNNGV. The CDR3 is 15 amino acids. The ends lost 5 bases at V and 5 bases at J; junction bases unmatched: 10. Here the CDR3 reads CASSLGQGDTYGYTF. The DNA for the CDR3 is TGTGCCAGCAGCCTCGGACAGGGAGATACGTATGGCTACACCTTC.

The J gene is TRBJ1-1, the V gene TRBV28, with a tentative D call TRBD1 (6 bases). Per the germline V gene, CDR1 is MDHEN and CDR2 is SYDVKM. Trimming removed 2 bases at V and 4 bases at J, with 8 bases between. This CDR3 has 13 amino acids. The CDR3 coding sequence is TGTGCCAGCAGTTTAACAGGGCCCACTGAAGCTTTCTTT. This translates into CASSLTGPTEAFF.

This chain uses TRBV27 with TRBJ2-3, with D tentatively TRBD2 (6 bases). V dropped 7 bases and J dropped 5 bases, with 13 bases sitting between them. The CDR3 runs 13 residues. Looked up from germline, CDR1 is MNHEY and CDR2 is SMNVEV (reference sequence). In DNA, the CDR3 is TGTGCCAGCAATAGTAGAGCGGGAGATACGCAGTATTTT. Encoded protein: CASNSRAGDTQYF.

This chain uses TRBV5-1 with TRBJ2-1; a weak D match, TRBD2 (5 bases). The CDR3 runs to 14 residues. Germline V gene sequence: CDR1 SGHRS, CDR2 YFSETQ. The germline V and J ends were trimmed by 0 bases and 8 bases, with 12 bases remaining between them. CDR3 nucleotide sequence: TGCGCCAGCAGCTTGGACGTCGGGGTAGATGAGCAGTTCTTC. It translates to CASSLDVGVDEQFF.

The chain combines TRBV27 with TRBJ1-4; unclear D gene. This CDR3 is 13 amino acids long. Germline CDR1 and CDR2: MNHEY and SMNVEV (reference sequence). Deletions cut 4 bases from V and 0 bases from J, with 3 bases between. The CDR3 loop is CASSSSTNEKLFF. The CDR3 DNA reads TGTGCCAGCAGTTCCTCAACTAATGAAAAACTGTTTTTT. Full variable domain (rest looked up from reference TRBV27 and TRBJ1-4): EAQVTQNPRYLITVTGKKLTVTCSQNMNHEYMSWYRQDPGLGLRQIYYSMNVEVTDKGDVPEGYKVSRKEKRNFPLILESPSPNQTSLYFCASSSSTNEKLFFGSGTQLSVL.

This clone has just one count. The CDR3 bases are TGTGCCAGCGACAGGGGGAATACGCAGTATTTT. This translates into CASDRGNTQYF. The chain joins TRBV5-6 to TRBJ2-3, with 9 bases fitting TRBD1. The germline gives CDR1 SGHDT, CDR2 YYEEEE. V lost 7 bases and J lost 7; bases outside the gene matches: 1. There are 11 residues in the CDR3.

The J gene is TRBJ2-2, the V gene TRBV29-1, with 8 bases fitting TRBD1. The V gene end was trimmed by 4 bases and the J gene end by 8 bases; junction bases not matched to a gene: 12. Germline assignment: CDR1 SQVTM and CDR2 ANQGSEA. The CDR3 length is 15 residues. The CDR3 sequence: CSVGGAGGARGELFF. The CDR3 DNA is TGCAGCGTTGGAGGGGCAGGGGGCGCGAGGGGGGAGCTGTTTTTT.

The chain has TRBV28 and TRBJ2-1, with 9 bases fitting TRBD2. The V and J ends lost 2 bases and 3 bases, in that order; junction bases with no gene match: 2. The CDR3 is made up of 15 amino acids. Germline V CDR1 and CDR2: MDHEN, SYDVKM. DNA for the CDR3: TGTGCCAGCAGTTTAGCGGGAGGGTACTACAATGAGCAGTTCTTC. This encodes CASSLAGGYYNEQFF. Complete variable domain (other parts from reference TRBV28 and TRBJ2-1): DVKVTQSSRYLVKRTGEKVFLECVQDMDHENMFWYRQDPGLGLRLIYFSYDVKMKEKGDIPEGYSVSREKKERFSLILESASTNQTSMYLCASSLAGGYYNEQFFGPGTRLTVL.

By proportion, this clone is large. The chain carries TRBV11-1 and TRBJ1-1; D not resolved. The CDR3 loop spans 13 amino acids. Trimming pared 1 base from V and 1 base from J, leaving 4 bases between. The germline V gene has CDR1 SGHAT and CDR2 FQDESV (reference sequence). For the CDR3, the DNA is TGTGCCAGCAGCTTAGACAGGAACACTGAAGCTTTCTTT. This encodes CASSLDRNTEAFF. Full variable domain (rest looked up from reference TRBV11-1 and TRBJ1-1): EAEVAQSPRYKITEKSQAVAFWCDPISGHATLYWYRQILGQGPELLVQFQDESVVDDSQLPKDRFSAERLKGVDSTLKIQPAELGDSAMYLCASSLDRNTEAFFGQGTRLTVV.

This clone occurred a few times. The chain has TRBV7-9 and TRBJ2-7; 10 bases are a match to TRBD1. This CDR3 region has 16 residues. Germline V lookup: CDR1 SEHNR, CDR2 FQNEAQ (reference sequence). V lost 2 bases, J lost 6 bases, and 10 bases stayed unmatched. CDR3 residues: CASSLTGTGERGEQYF. In DNA, the CDR3 is TGTGCCAGCAGCTTAACCGGGACAGGGGAAAGAGGCGAGCAGTACTTC.

V and J are TRBV10-3 and TRBJ2-1, with 11 bases lining up with TRBD1. Germline V gene data show CDR1 as ENHRY and CDR2 as SYGVKD. The CDR3 sequence is 16 residues long. V was pared by 0 bases and J by 9 bases, with 7 bases of the junction left unmatched. CDR3 in amino acids: CAISESGTGGSGEQFF. CDR3 DNA: TGTGCCATCAGTGAGTCGGGGACAGGGGGTTCAGGTGAGCAGTTCTTC.

This chain connects TRBV2 to TRBJ1-5, with 10 bases aligning to TRBD1. The CDR3 runs 15 residues. Germline CDR1 reads SNHLY; CDR2 reads FYNNEI. J lost 2 bases, V lost 6 bases, and 4 bases had no gene match. The CDR3 sequence is CASSADRGRNQPQHF. DNA of the CDR3: TGTGCCAGCAGCGCCGACAGGGGGCGCAATCAGCCCCAGCATTTT. The variable domain in full, completed from reference TRBV2 and TRBJ1-5, reads EPEVTQTPSHQVTQMGQEVILRCVPISNHLYFYWYRQILGQKVEFLVSFYNNEISEKSEIFDDQFSVERPDGSNFTLKIRSTKLEDSAMYFCASSADRGRNQPQHFGDGTRLSIL.

The chain has TRBV5-5 and TRBJ1-2; no definite D call. Germline CDR1 SGHKS, CDR2 YYEKEE (reference sequence). The CDR3 contains 11 residues. V lost 9 bases and J lost 5, with 11 bases in between. CDR3 residues: CAIFRGYGYTF. The CDR3 DNA sequence: TGTGCCATCTTCCGAGGATATGGCTACACCTTC. Full variable domain (outside the CDR3, taken from reference TRBV5-5 and TRBJ1-2): DAGVTQSPTHLIKTRGQQVTLRCSPISGHKSVSWYQQVLGQGPQFIFQYYEKEERGRGNFPDRFSARQFPNYSSELNVNALLLGDSALYLCAIFRGYGYTFGSGTRLTVV.

The V call is TRBV6-5, the J call TRBJ2-7, with D possibly TRBD2 on 5 matching bases. From germline, CDR1 is MNHEY and CDR2 SVGAGI. The CDR3 sequence is 15 residues long. Trimming removed 6 bases from V and 2 bases from J, with 17 bases in between. The CDR3 loop is CASSRSRAGAYEQYF. In DNA form, the CDR3 reads TGTGCCAGCAGCCGTTCGAGGGCAGGAGCCTACGAGCAGTACTTC.

This sequence joins TRBV11-2 and TRBJ1-3; D is undetermined. Trimming pared 1 base from V and 5 bases from J, leaving 3 bases between. The CDR3 length is 12 residues. Germline values: CDR1 SGHAT, CDR2 FQNNGV. The CDR3 is CASSLARNTIYF. The CDR3 DNA sequence: TGTGCCAGCAGCTTAGCTAGAAACACCATATATTTT.

The genes are TRBV6-1 and TRBJ2-2, with a possible D match to TRBD2 (5 bases). Germline V gene sequence: CDR1 MNHNS, CDR2 SASEGT. CDR3 length: 14 amino acids. V dropped 5 bases and J dropped 4 bases, with 11 bases sitting between them. CDR3 protein: CASSLTTSTGELFF. As DNA, the CDR3 is TGTGCCAGCAGTCTGACTACCTCCACCGGGGAGCTGTTTTTT.

The J gene is TRBJ1-3, the V gene TRBV6-1; no firm D call. V lost 7 bases and J lost 2, with 12 bases in between. This CDR3 spans 14 amino acids. CDR1 is MNHNS, CDR2 SASEGT, per germline. The CDR3 region is CASTNTRAGNTIYF. CDR3 coding DNA: TGTGCCAGCACCAACACGAGGGCTGGAAACACCATATATTTT.

The chain employs TRBV11-3 and TRBJ2-7; 7 positions match TRBD2. Germline V lookup: CDR1 SGHNT, CDR2 YENEEA. Trimming at V came to 5 bases and at J to 3 bases, leaving 7 bases not matched to a gene. The CDR3 length is 14 residues. The CDR3 sequence: CASSPSGAVYEQYF. DNA of the CDR3: TGTGCCAGCAGCCCCAGCGGGGCGGTCTACGAGCAGTACTTC.

The J gene is TRBJ2-3, the V gene TRBV2; 11 nucleotides line up with TRBD2. From germline, CDR1 is SNHLY and CDR2 FYNNEI. This CDR3 contains 18 residues. Losses at the gene ends were 6 bases for V and 0 bases for J; bases not matched to a gene: 11. The CDR3 nucleotides are TGTGCCAGCAGGGGGAGGGATTTAGCGGGAGGGAGCACAGATACGCAGTATTTT. Its translation is CASRGRDLAGGSTDTQYF.

This clone was counted only a few times. This chain joins TRBV18 and TRBJ2-6, with unresolved D. From germline, CDR1 is KGHSH and CDR2 LQKENI. This CDR3 has 15 amino acids. V was clipped by 2 bases and J by 0 bases, with 5 bases between them. As DNA, the CDR3 is TGTGCCAGCTCACCAGCGTACTCTGGGGCCAACGTCCTGACTTTC. Amino acid sequence: CASSPAYSGANVLTF.

V and J are TRBV11-2 and TRBJ1-6, with D possibly being TRBD1 (5 bases). This CDR3 has 16 amino acids. Germline values: CDR1 SGHAT, CDR2 FQNNGV. Trimming took off 1 base at V and 4 bases at J, with 11 bases between the two ends. The CDR3 is CASSLGQLKYNSPLHF. CDR3 coding DNA: TGTGCCAGCAGCTTAGGACAGCTAAAGTATAATTCACCCCTCCACTTT.